Given below is one T cell receptor beta chain in context. Its antigen is as yet unknown. With 3 bases removed from V and 1 base from J, the gap between germline ends came to 7 bases. The CDR3 spans 14 residues. This entry belongs to a study of identical twins. Study-level results: Weaker excess twin sharing was seen among beta out-of-frame sequences.

TCRdb redid the calling of the 5' RACE reads with MiXCR, one entry per CDR3 protein. The table records under 1 million distinct CDR3 sequences, 10% to 15% of them present only once. The data were also submitted as part of a second study, on yellow fever vaccine responses in identical twins.

The chain joins TRBV12-3 or TRBV12-4 to TRBJ2-4, with D possibly matching TRBD1 (6 bases). The receptor was isolated from a young woman in good health. The sequenced sample consisted of PBMCs. The CDR3 nucleotides read TGTGCCAGCAGTTTTAGGGGGGCCAAAAACATTCAGTACTTC. Translating gives CASSFRGAKNIQYF.